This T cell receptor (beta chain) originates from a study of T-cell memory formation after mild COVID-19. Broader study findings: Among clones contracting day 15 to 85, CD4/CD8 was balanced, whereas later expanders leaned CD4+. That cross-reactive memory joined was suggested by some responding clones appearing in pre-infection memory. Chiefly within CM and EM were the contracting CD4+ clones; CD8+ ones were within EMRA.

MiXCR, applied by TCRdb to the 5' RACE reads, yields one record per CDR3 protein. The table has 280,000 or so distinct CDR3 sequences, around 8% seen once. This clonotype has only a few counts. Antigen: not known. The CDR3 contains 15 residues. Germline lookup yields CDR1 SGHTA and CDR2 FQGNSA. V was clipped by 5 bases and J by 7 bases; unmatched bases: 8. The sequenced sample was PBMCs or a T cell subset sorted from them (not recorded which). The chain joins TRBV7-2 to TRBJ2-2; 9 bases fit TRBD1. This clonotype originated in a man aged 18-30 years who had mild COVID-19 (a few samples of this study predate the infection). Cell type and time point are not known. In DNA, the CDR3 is TGTGCCAGCAGCGGACGGACAGGGGCGGGCGGGGAGCTGTTTTTT. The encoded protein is CASSGRTGAGGELFF.